What follows describes a single T cell receptor (beta chain). RNA was extracted with the RNeasy kit, and a quantity of 0.5 to 1 ug was reverse transcribed using random hexamers. TCRdb reprocessed the immunoSEQ multiplex PCR reads via MiXCR and lists one record per CDR3 protein. Here the sample spans about 240,000 distinct CDR3 sequences, about 96% being singletons. This sample stems from a study of CD8 T cells in Susac syndrome. The CDR3 runs to 15 residues. Trimming removed 1 base at V and 6 bases at J, with 16 bases between. From germline, CDR1 is DFQATT and CDR2 SNEGSKA (reference sequence). This receptor was identified in a human donor with Susac syndrome. The chain joins TRBV20-1 to TRBJ1-5; D may be TRBD1 (5 bases). Sequenced material: CD4+ T cells from PBMCs. CDR3 amino acids: CSARGGGDGLQPQHF. The CDR3 coding sequence is TGCAGTGCTAGAGGGGGAGGGGACGGGCTTCAGCCCCAGCATTTT.